Below, 24 T cell receptor beta chains from the same sample are listed, as sequenced in a study of T cells in localized non-small cell lung cancer. TCRdb's copy holds only in-frame clones and misses some; the assay was immunoSEQ multiplex PCR. The table shows tens of thousands of clones, with approximately 80% occurring only once. The sample consisted of PBMCs, taken before any cancer treatment. These receptors originate from a man aged 35-69 years with stage II lung adenocarcinoma.

V usage is TRBV7-2 and J usage is TRBJ2-7, with a possible D match to TRBD1 (6 bases). V gave up 5 bases and J gave up 2 bases, with 13 bases separating them. The CDR3 runs to 14 residues. Germline CDR1 reads SGHTA; CDR2 reads FQGNSA. CDR3 protein: CASSPGQLTYEQYF. The CDR3 DNA reads TGTGCCAGCAGCCCCGGACAGCTAACCTACGAGCAGTACTTC.

This clone was found once. This sequence joins TRBV30 and TRBJ1-4; D may be TRBD1 (6 bases). The CDR3 spans 13 residues. Germline V gene lookup returns CDR1 GTSNPN and CDR2 SVGIG (reference sequence). V lost 0 bases, J lost 4 bases, and 6 bases lay in between. The CDR3 loop reads CAWSVGGNEKLFF. The CDR3 coding sequence is TGTGCCTGGAGTGTAGGGGGTAATGAAAAACTGTTTTTT.

The gene calls are TRBV11-3 and TRBJ2-2; TRBD1 aligns across 10 bases. V shed 3 bases and J 5 bases; nucleotides not matched to a gene: 0. CDR1 is SGHNT, CDR2 YENEEA, per germline. The CDR3 is 14 amino acids. CDR3: CASSLGQGTGELFF. The CDR3 DNA reads as TGTGCCAGCAGCTTGGGACAGGGGACCGGGGAGCTGTTTTTT.

This chain links TRBV6-5 with TRBJ1-5; D unclear. Germline loops: CDR1 MNHEY, CDR2 SVGAGI. The V and J ends lost 4 bases and 6 bases respectively, with 13 bases between them. CDR3 length: 14 residues. CDR3 in amino acids: CASSSSLGSQPQHF. For the CDR3, the DNA is TGTGCCAGCAGTTCCTCATTGGGTAGTCAGCCCCAGCATTTT.

This clone was detected only a few times. The V and J genes are TRBV6-5 and TRBJ1-4; D may be TRBD1 (5 bases). The CDR3 covers 13 residues. Germline values: CDR1 MNHEY, CDR2 SVGAGI. Trimming cost V 3 bases and J 4 bases, with 6 bases left between them. CDR3 amino acids: CASSYGGNEKLFF. In DNA form, the CDR3 reads TGTGCCAGCAGTTATGGGGGTAATGAAAAACTGTTTTTT.

This clone turned up a few times. The chain uses TRBV7-3 and TRBJ1-2; weak D call: TRBD1 (6 bases). The CDR3 is 19 residues long. With 0 bases removed from V and 0 bases from J, the gap between germline ends came to 20 bases. Germline V gene data show CDR1 as SGHTA and CDR2 as FQGTGA. CDR3: CASSLTLQDSYRANYGYTF. CDR3 DNA: TGTGCCAGCAGCTTAACGTTACAGGACAGTTACCGAGCTAACTATGGCTACACCTTC.

In its sample, this clone was seen a few times. The V and J genes are TRBV7-2 and TRBJ2-3; 7 nucleotides agree with TRBD2. The CDR3 loop spans 18 amino acids. The trim removed 5 bases at V and 0 bases at J, leaving 14 bases unmatched. The germline CDR1 and CDR2 sequences are SGHTA and FQGNSA. The CDR3, as DNA: TGTGCCAGCAGCCGACAGATACTAAGCGGGGCTAGCACAGATACGCAGTATTTT. This sequence encodes CASSRQILSGASTDTQYF. The full variable domain, completed using reference TRBV7-2 and TRBJ2-3, is GAGVSQSPSNKVTEKGKDVELRCDPISGHTALYWYRQSLGQGLEFLIYFQGNSAPDKSGLPSDRFSAERTGGSVSTLTIQRTQQEDSAVYLCASSRQILSGASTDTQYFGPGTRLTVL.

This clone was recorded a few times. The chain carries TRBV10-3 and TRBJ2-7, with D unresolved. With 4 bases removed from V and 1 base from J, the gap between germline ends came to 11 bases. The CDR3 spans 14 residues. CDR1 and CDR2 from the germline V gene are ENHRY and SYGVKD. The CDR3 DNA reads as TGTGCCATCAGTGGCGACATTCCGTCCTACGAGCAGTACTTC. This sequence encodes CAISGDIPSYEQYF.

This chain links TRBV30 with TRBJ2-7, with TRBD2 matching over 13 bases. In germline, CDR1 is GTSNPN, CDR2 SVGIG (reference sequence). J gave up 5 bases and V 8 bases, and 9 bases lay outside the gene matches. The length of the CDR3 is 14 residues. The CDR3 DNA sequence: TGTGCCCAAGGGACTAGCGGGACCCCAGACGAGCAGTACTTC. Its protein product is CAQGTSGTPDEQYF.

The chain combines TRBV7-6 with TRBJ2-4; D is undetermined. Germline loops: CDR1 SGHVS, CDR2 FNYEAQ. V was clipped by 5 bases and J by 7 bases, with 12 bases between them. CDR3 length equals 13 residues. CDR3 coding DNA: TGTGCCAGCAGCCCTACTGAGGCCAACATTCAGTACTTC. It yields the protein CASSPTEANIQYF.

This chain joins TRBV5-1 and TRBJ2-1, with unresolved D. Trimming removed 4 bases at V and 4 bases at J, with 12 bases between. Germline loops: CDR1 SGHRS, CDR2 YFSETQ. The CDR3 spans 14 residues. The CDR3 DNA reads as TGCGCCAGCAGCCCGACTGACGGTTACAATGAGCAGTTCTTC. Translating gives CASSPTDGYNEQFF.

The V gene is TRBV7-8, the J gene TRBJ2-5, with 12 bases that match TRBD2. Germline values: CDR1 SGHVS, CDR2 FQNEAQ. V dropped 3 bases and J dropped 3; count of bases not matched to a gene: 8. The CDR3 extends over 17 amino acids. The CDR3 sequence: CASSLRTGLAGKETQYF. The CDR3 DNA follows: TGTGCCAGCAGCTTGAGGACCGGACTAGCGGGAAAAGAGACCCAGTACTTC.

V usage is TRBV2 and J usage is TRBJ1-1; 7 bases are shared with TRBD1. V gave up 9 bases and J gave up 1 base; unmatched junction bases: 2. Germline V gives CDR1 SNHLY, CDR2 FYNNEI. The CDR3 extends over 12 amino acids. The CDR3 loop is CARTGANTEAFF. For the CDR3, the DNA is TGTGCCAGAACAGGGGCGAACACTGAAGCTTTCTTT.

The chain has TRBV19 and TRBJ2-1; D is undetermined. Trimming stripped 8 bases from V and 1 base from J, with 9 bases between. The length of the CDR3 is 13 residues. CDR1 is LNHDA, CDR2 SQIVND, per germline (reference sequence). The CDR3 loop is CASQGKSYNEQFF. CDR3 coding DNA: TGTGCCAGTCAAGGGAAGTCCTACAATGAGCAGTTCTTC.

The chain carries TRBV18 and TRBJ2-5, with a weak D call TRBD1 (6 bases). The V and J ends lost 3 bases and 5 bases respectively, with 10 bases between them. The CDR3 has 13 amino acids. Germline CDR1 and CDR2: KGHSH and LQKENI. The CDR3 loop reads CASSPDRMETQYF. The CDR3 DNA follows: TGTGCCAGCTCACCTGACAGGATGGAGACCCAGTACTTC.

J is TRBJ2-2 and V is TRBV11-3; D gene ambiguous. There are 14 residues in the CDR3. Trimming cost V 3 bases and J 9 bases, with 14 bases left between them. Germline V CDR1 and CDR2: SGHNT, YENEEA. The CDR3 region has the DNA TGTGCCAGCAGCTTGGGGTCTGCCGAGCGGGAGCTGTTTTTT. This gives the protein CASSLGSAERELFF.

This chain joins TRBV29-1 and TRBJ1-5; a possible D gene is TRBD1 (5 bases). Germline V gives CDR1 SQVTM, CDR2 ANQGSEA. The CDR3 is 15 amino acids. Trimming pared 7 bases from V and 7 bases from J, leaving 23 bases between. The CDR3 coding sequence is TGCAGCGCCGTTGTTGGTGGACAAGGGAGACAGCCCCAGCATTTT. Amino acids: CSAVVGGQGRQPQHF.

The chain has TRBV7-8 and TRBJ1-1; D is unresolved. This CDR3 is 14 amino acids long. Germline-derived CDR1 and CDR2 are SGHVS and FQNEAQ. Trimming cost V 1 base and J 4 bases, with 10 bases left between them. CDR3 loop: CASSLGGWSTEAFF. As DNA, the CDR3 is TGTGCCAGCAGCTTAGGCGGCTGGAGCACTGAAGCTTTCTTT. The whole variable domain, filled in from reference TRBV7-8 and TRBJ1-1, reads GAGVSQSPRYKVAKRGQDVALRCDPISGHVSLFWYQQALGQGPEFLTYFQNEAQLDKSGLPSDRFFAERPEGSVSTLKIQRTQQEDSAVYLCASSLGGWSTEAFFGQGTRLTVV.

This rearrangement joins TRBV6-6 to TRBJ1-2; 7 bases agree with TRBD1. Trimming cost V 2 bases and J 6 bases; bases outside gene matches: 6. Per the germline V gene, CDR1 is MNHNY and CDR2 is SVGAGI (reference sequence). This CDR3 comprises 14 residues. The CDR3 spells CASSYEAGGHGYTF. In nucleotides, the CDR3 is TGTGCCAGCAGTTACGAGGCAGGGGGACATGGCTACACCTTC.

The V call is TRBV29-1, the J call TRBJ1-5; 10 bases align to TRBD1. The CDR3 covers 15 residues. V shed 6 bases, J shed 0 bases, and the junction held 5 bases outside the gene matches. Germline V gives CDR1 SQVTM, CDR2 ANQGSEA. The CDR3 loop is CSVGTGDNSNQPQHF. The DNA of the CDR3 is TGCAGCGTCGGGACAGGGGATAATAGCAATCAGCCCCAGCATTTT.

The J gene is TRBJ1-5, the V gene TRBV6-1; D gene uncertain. The V end lost 7 bases, the J end lost 5 bases, and 9 bases lay between the germline ends. Germline V gene lookup returns CDR1 MNHNS and CDR2 SASEGT. This CDR3 has 12 amino acids. CDR3 sequence reads: CASNKRDQPQHF. The CDR3 nucleotides are TGTGCCAGCAACAAACGGGATCAGCCCCAGCATTTT.

The rearrangement joins TRBV5-4 to TRBJ2-1; D is possibly TRBD1 or TRBD2 (5 bases each). Trimming shortened V by 3 bases and J by 9 bases, and 13 bases separated the two germline ends. Germline V CDR1 and CDR2: SGHNT, YYREEE (reference sequence). The CDR3 consists of 13 residues. This chain's CDR3 is CASSSPGAGEQFF. The CDR3 DNA reads TGTGCCAGCAGCTCCCCTGGGGCGGGTGAGCAGTTCTTC.

The chain combines TRBV11-2 with TRBJ2-7; the match to TRBD2 covers 9 bases. Germline V gene sequence: CDR1 SGHAT, CDR2 FQNNGV. This CDR3 spans 14 amino acids. Trimming removed 1 base from V and 6 bases from J; junction bases left unmatched: 4. The CDR3 DNA is TGTGCCAGCAGCTTAGCAGCGGGAGGCGTCGAGCAGTACTTC. It yields the protein CASSLAAGGVEQYF.

This sequence joins TRBV5-1 and TRBJ2-5; the match to TRBD1 covers 11 bases. This CDR3 has 13 residues. CDR1 is SGHRS and CDR2 is YFSETQ in the germline V gene. V lost 7 bases and J lost 5; bases outside the gene matches: 4. For the CDR3, the DNA is TGCGCCAGCGGACAGGGGGCGCGGGAGACCCAGTACTTC. The encoded protein is CASGQGARETQYF.